Listed below are T cell receptor beta chains from one sample, sequenced in a study of blood T cell repertoires in COVID-19. Only in-frame clones appear in the TCRdb table, and some are missing; sequencing was by immunoSEQ multiplex PCR. Seen here are about 210,000 clones, roughly 89% observed once, and the top ten hold about 9.3%. Input material: PBMCs or T cells enriched from blood (not recorded which). These receptors were obtained from a man between 18 and 35 years old with acute COVID-19. CDR3s include the opening cysteine and the closing phenylalanine or tryptophan. A D gene is named only where the DNA matches it firmly. Size tells how often a clone was seen (once, few, many) or the class of an expanded clone, and some rows leave it out.

abundance,j_gene,d_gene,v_gene,CDR3aa,CDR3nt
.,TRBJ2-7,TRBD1,TRBV11-2,CASSRPGQGYEQYF,TGTGCCAGCAGCCGTCCGGGACAGGGCTACGAGCAGTACTTC
.,TRBJ2-2,TRBD1,TRBV30,CAWTDRGNTGELFF,TGTGCCTGGACCGACAGGGGTAACACCGGGGAGCTGTTTTTT
once,TRBJ2-7,TRBD2,TRBV4-3,CASSQGLAETYEQYF,TGCGCCAGCAGCCAGGGACTAGCGGAAACCTACGAGCAGTACTTC
.,TRBJ1-3,TRBD1,TRBV28,CASSFLPTGGLGNTIYF,TGTGCCAGCAGTTTCCTGCCGACAGGGGGCCTTGGAAACACCATATATTTT
few,TRBJ2-1,TRBD1,TRBV5-1,CASHRTGESEQFF,TGCGCCAGCCACAGGACAGGGGAAAGTGAGCAGTTCTTC
once,TRBJ1-5,.,TRBV19,CASSIGGTRSNQPQHF,TGTGCCAGTAGTATAGGCGGCACCAGATCCAATCAGCCCCAGCATTTT
.,TRBJ1-2,.,TRBV28,CASSNTGSGYTF,TGTGCCAGCAGTAACACAGGTAGCGGCTACACCTTC
.,TRBJ2-2,TRBD1,TRBV7-9,CASSASGGSGELFF,TGTGCCAGCAGCGCCTCAGGGGGCAGCGGGGAGCTGTTTTTT
few,TRBJ2-7,TRBD1,TRBV5-1,CASSSTGGEYEQYF,TGCGCCAGCAGCTCGACAGGGGGAGAATACGAGCAGTACTTC
.,TRBJ1-1,.,TRBV28,CASSLFPSEAFF,TGTGCCAGCAGTTTATTCCCAAGCGAAGCTTTCTTT
.,TRBJ2-7,.,TRBV27,CASSVRDPTYEQYF,TGTGCCAGCAGTGTGCGGGACCCCACCTACGAGCAGTACTTC
.,TRBJ1-2,.,TRBV5-1,CASSLDTGGIYGYTF,TGCGCCAGCAGCTTGGACACCGGCGGGATCTATGGCTACACCTTC
.,TRBJ2-5,TRBD2,TRBV20-1,CSASIGTSGETQYF,TGCAGTGCTAGTATAGGGACTAGCGGAGAGACCCAGTACTTC
.,TRBJ1-5,.,TRBV4-3,CASSQDPGTSNQPQHF,TGCGCCAGCAGCCAAGACCCCGGGACAAGCAATCAGCCCCAGCATTTT
few,TRBJ1-2,TRBD1,TRBV7-3,CASSPWDRANYGYTF,TGTGCCAGCAGCCCTTGGGACAGGGCTAACTATGGCTACACCTTC
.,TRBJ2-7,TRBD2,TRBV7-8,CASSVSGSGYEQYF,TGTGCCAGCAGCGTTAGCGGGAGTGGGTACGAGCAGTACTTC
.,TRBJ1-1,TRBD1,TRBV2,CASSEQGASEAFF,TGTGCCAGCAGCGAGCAGGGGGCGTCTGAAGCTTTCTTT
.,TRBJ2-2,.,TRBV25-1,CASSFMNTGELFF,TGTGCCAGCAGTTTCATGAACACCGGGGAGCTGTTTTTT
.,TRBJ1-1,TRBD1,TRBV18,CASSSDRGREAFF,TGTGCCAGCTCATCCGACAGGGGGCGTGAAGCTTTCTTT
.,TRBJ1-2,TRBD1,TRBV19,CASSRQGTAGYTF,TGTGCCAGTAGCCGACAGGGGACCGCTGGCTACACCTTC
.,TRBJ2-5,TRBD2,TRBV6-5,CASSYSASGIVETQYF,TGTGCCAGCAGTTACAGTGCTAGCGGGATTGTGGAGACCCAGTACTTC
few,TRBJ1-5,.,TRBV2,CASSVDSNSNQPQHF,TGTGCCAGCAGTGTTGACAGCAATAGCAATCAGCCCCAGCATTTT
.,TRBJ1-2,TRBD1,TRBV12-3/TRBV12-4,CASSYDRGGYTF,TGTGCCAGCAGTTATGACAGGGGAGGCTACACCTTC
few,TRBJ2-3,.,TRBV6-5,CASTPNEGVTDTQYF,TGTGCCAGCACCCCTAATGAGGGGGTCACAGATACGCAGTATTTT
.,TRBJ2-7,.,TRBV4-3,CASSQGSSSAYEQYF,TGCGCCAGCAGCCAAGGGTCTAGCTCAGCTTACGAGCAGTACTTC
.,TRBJ2-7,TRBD1,TRBV3-1/TRBV3-2,CASSHRDRGGYGDEQYF,TGTGCCAGCAGCCACCGAGACAGGGGGGGTTATGGTGACGAGCAGTACTTC
.,TRBJ2-3,TRBD1,TRBV5-1,CASSADRMTSTDTQYF,TGCGCCAGCAGCGCGGACAGGATGACTAGCACAGATACGCAGTATTTT
.,TRBJ2-1,.,TRBV7-2,CASSPFGHEQFF,TGTGCCAGCAGCCCATTTGGGCATGAGCAGTTCTTC
.,TRBJ2-7,TRBD1,TRBV4-1,CASSQGRGPYEQYF,TGCGCCAGCAGCCAAGGCAGGGGGCCTTACGAGCAGTACTTC
.,TRBJ1-6,.,TRBV30,CAWTYPGGAFYNSPLHF,TGTGCCTGGACCTACCCGGGAGGGGCATTCTATAATTCACCCCTCCACTTT
.,TRBJ2-7,.,TRBV11-2,CASSLVGLPNYEQYF,TGTGCCAGCAGCTTAGTGGGACTGCCCAACTACGAGCAGTACTTC
.,TRBJ1-2,TRBD1,TRBV12-3/TRBV12-4,CASSELTGPGYTF,TGTGCCAGCAGCGAATTGACAGGGCCCGGCTACACCTTC
.,TRBJ1-5,.,TRBV19,CASSTIQGNQPQHF,TGTGCCAGTAGCACCATTCAGGGAAATCAGCCCCAGCATTTT
.,TRBJ1-2,.,TRBV7-9,CASSFSASNYGYTF,TGTGCCAGCAGCTTCAGCGCTTCTAACTATGGCTACACCTTC
few,TRBJ2-7,TRBD2,TRBV10-3,CAISDEVGLAGAEDEQYF,TGTGCCATCAGTGACGAAGTGGGACTAGCGGGAGCGGAGGACGAGCAGTACTTC
.,TRBJ1-5,.,TRBV12-5,CASGLFPWRHF,TGTGCTAGTGGTTTGTTCCCGTGGAGGCATTTT
.,TRBJ1-5,TRBD1,TRBV27,CASSWGQGSNQPQHF,TGTGCCAGCAGTTGGGGACAGGGGAGCAATCAGCCCCAGCATTTT
.,TRBJ2-3,.,TRBV24-1,CATSDPGTPADTQYF,TGTGCCACCAGTGATCCCGGGACACCCGCGGATACGCAGTATTTT
few,TRBJ2-7,TRBD2,TRBV9,CASSVGGDSTEQYF,TGTGCCAGCAGCGTGGGAGGGGACTCCACCGAGCAGTACTTC
.,TRBJ2-5,TRBD1,TRBV19,CASNGVGQGQETQYF,TGTGCCAGTAATGGGGTCGGACAGGGCCAAGAGACCCAGTACTTC
.,TRBJ2-3,.,TRBV29-1,CSVDFRAGKSTDTQYF,TGCAGCGTTGACTTTCGGGCGGGGAAGAGCACAGATACGCAGTATTTT
.,TRBJ1-1,.,TRBV4-1,CASSPGGGGTEAFF,TGCGCCAGCAGCCCCGGCGGGGGGGGCACTGAAGCTTTCTTT
.,TRBJ2-7,.,TRBV28,CASSLSSDYEQYF,TGTGCCAGCAGTTTATCTAGCGACTACGAGCAGTACTTC
.,TRBJ2-3,.,TRBV12-3/TRBV12-4,CASLGLGDTQYF,TGTGCCAGCTTGGGTCTCGGGGATACGCAGTATTTT
.,TRBJ2-2,TRBD1,TRBV30,CAFDRGRLRTGELFF,TGTGCCTTCGACAGGGGGCGACTAAGAACCGGGGAGCTGTTTTTT
.,TRBJ2-3,.,TRBV28,CASSAHTDTDTQYF,TGTGCCAGCAGTGCCCACACCGACACAGATACGCAGTATTTT
.,TRBJ2-1,TRBD2,TRBV7-9,CASSLSGRYNEQFF,TGTGCCAGCAGCTTAAGCGGGAGATACAATGAGCAGTTCTTC
.,TRBJ2-7,TRBD2,TRBV4-1,CASSQGTSGGRRSYEQYF,TGCGCCAGCAGCCAAGGGACTAGCGGAGGTCGTAGGTCCTACGAGCAGTACTTC
.,TRBJ2-7,TRBD1,TRBV5-4,CASSLEGQGSEYF,TGTGCCAGCAGCTTGGAAGGACAGGGGTCAGAGTACTTC
.,TRBJ2-1,TRBD2,TRBV7-8,CASSLGRIAGGPYNEQFF,TGTGCCAGCAGCCTGGGGCGAATAGCGGGAGGGCCCTACAATGAGCAGTTCTTC
.,TRBJ1-1,TRBD1,TRBV19,CASNGQGAFTEAFF,TGTGCCAGTAATGGACAGGGGGCTTTTACTGAAGCTTTCTTT